The next 5 T cell receptor beta chains were all read from a single sample in a study of blood T cell repertoires in COVID-19. Produced via immunoSEQ multiplex PCR; TCRdb's table is partial and in-frame only. The sample carries a few hundred thousand clones, about four fifths recorded once. Sequencing input: peripheral blood. These receptors were taken from a man older than 75 with acute or convalescent COVID-19.

The chain recombines TRBV27 with TRBJ2-3; the D gene is possibly TRBD2 (6 bases). V dropped 4 bases and J dropped 10 bases, with 15 bases sitting between them. Per the germline V gene, CDR1 is MNHEY and CDR2 is SMNVEV (reference sequence). The CDR3 sequence is 13 residues long. This CDR3 is CASSSAVRGAQYF. As DNA, the CDR3 is TGTGCCAGCAGTTCCGCGGTGCGGGGTGCGCAGTATTTT.

This clone came up once. This chain joins TRBV6-2 or TRBV6-3 and TRBJ2-3, with 7 bases lining up with TRBD2. The CDR3 extends over 17 amino acids. CDR1 is MNHEY, CDR2 SVGEGT, per germline. The J segment lost 0 bases and the V segment lost 0 bases, leaving 6 bases of the junction unmatched. CDR3 residues: CASSYSPTSVSTDTQYF. The DNA of the CDR3 is TGTGCCAGCAGTTACTCCCCAACTAGCGTTAGCACAGATACGCAGTATTTT.

CDR3 coding DNA: TGTGCCAGCAGGGGTTTTAGCTATAATGAAAAACTGTTTTTT. It is translated as CASRGFSYNEKLFF. The genes are TRBV2 and TRBJ1-4; D ambiguous. The CDR3 length is 14 residues. The V end was cut by 6 bases, the J end by 4 bases, with 12 bases between. Germline V gives CDR1 SNHLY, CDR2 FYNNEI.

The CDR3 region is CASSRVLQGNYGYTF. The CDR3 coding sequence is TGTGCCAGTAGTAGGGTGCTACAGGGGAACTATGGCTACACCTTC. The chain carries TRBV19 and TRBJ1-2, with 7 positions matching TRBD1. J lost 2 bases, V lost 4 bases, and 7 bases had no gene match. CDR1 and CDR2 from the germline V gene are LNHDA and SQIVND (reference sequence). CDR3 size: 15 residues. Looking up the rest from reference TRBV19 and TRBJ1-2 gives the full variable domain: DGGITQSPKYLFRKEGQNVTLSCEQNLNHDAMYWYRQDPGQGLRLIYYSQIVNDFQKGDIAEGYSVSREKKESFPLTVTSAQKNPTAFYLCASSRVLQGNYGYTFGSGTRLTVV.

The rearrangement links TRBV6-5 to TRBJ1-2; 9 bases are shared with TRBD1. This CDR3 has 15 amino acids. Germline loops: CDR1 MNHEY, CDR2 SVGAGI. V lost 4 bases to trimming and J lost 5 bases; unmatched junction nucleotides: 8. The CDR3 protein is CASSSTLGTGYGYTF. CDR3 DNA sequence: TGTGCCAGCAGTTCTACCTTAGGGACAGGGTATGGCTACACCTTC.